Listed here is a single T cell receptor (beta chain). Its antigen is currently unknown. Time point defined: patch test 3, about 24 weeks after DPC sensitization. Treatment in this sample: therapeutic diphenylcyclopropenone sensitization with weekly scalp DPC. The template was total RNA from unfractionated whole blood. The sample originates from a study of human T cells and chemical hapten exposure. About the research overall: Patients' scalps got diphenylcyclopropenone weekly throughout the approximately 23-week study.

The study, taken as a whole, reports: Expanded TCRs created a significantly greater count of big CDR3 similarity clusters than controls did.

CDR1 is SQVTM, CDR2 ANQGSEA, per germline. This CDR3 is 13 amino acids long. Trimming removed 3 bases at V and 3 bases at J, with 11 bases between. TCRdb reprocessed the RACE reads with MiXCR, giving one entry per CDR3 protein. This table has 97,000 or so distinct CDR3 sequences, 25% to 35% appearing once. This receptor was obtained from a man aged 40-55 years with alopecia areata. Some clones in this sample may be carry-over from other donors' samples. V and J are TRBV29-1 and TRBJ2-5; the D call may be TRBD1 or TRBD2 (5 bases each). The specimen was whole blood, collected in connection with sensitization to the hapten diphenylcyclopropenone (DPC). The CDR3 region is CSVEGTYKETQYF. In DNA form, the CDR3 reads TGCAGCGTTGAGGGGACGTACAAAGAGACCCAGTACTTC.